Below, one T cell receptor beta chain is given with its context. Single viable CD3+CD4+CD8-CD45RO+ cells were sorted as the memory CD4+ T cells. Positive selection with CD4 microbeads enriched total CD4+ T cells. The data are from a study of memory CD4+ T cells and cytomegalovirus serostatus. Authors' processing steps: Out-of-frame sequences were removed, leaving around 2.2 million distinct TCRbeta sequences. Sequencing used immunoSEQ multiplex PCR; TCRdb keeps in-frame clones, though not all of them. V, J and clone size are taken as reported in that table, and D and trimming were inferred from the DNA itself. The repertoire holds 25,000 to 30,000 clones, with over 70% as singletons. Material: memory CD4+ T cells from blood. The sequence came from an adult in good health and CMV-seronegative.

This CDR3 is CASSRTAGAGPEAFF. The CDR3 region has the DNA TGTGCCAGCAGCCGCACAGCAGGGGCGGGACCTGAAGCTTTCTTT. This rearrangement joins TRBV11-2 to TRBJ1-1, with D tentatively TRBD1 (6 bases). Germline V gives CDR1 SGHAT, CDR2 FQNNGV. The CDR3 length is 15 residues. V lost 5 bases to trimming and J lost 6 bases, with 19 bases between them.